These T cell receptor beta chains were read from a single sample in a study of naive and memory T cell subsets. TCRdb redid the calling of the UMI-ligation and nested PCR reads with MiXCR, one entry per CDR3 protein. The table lists about 140,000 distinct CDR3 sequences, around 21% of them singletons, with roughly 0.63% in the top ten. The source material was naive CD8+ T cells from blood. Receptors originate from a human donor in good health. Both conserved end residues are part of each CDR3. A D gene is named only where the DNA matches it firmly. For some rows the clone size is stated as once, few or many, or as a class when expanded; others skip it.

clone_size d_call j_call v_call cdr3_aa cdr3_nt
NA NA TRBJ1-1 TRBV4-1 CASSYGTVNTEAFF TGCGCCAGCAGCTACGGGACGGTGAACACTGAAGCTTTCTTT
NA NA TRBJ2-1 TRBV6-2/TRBV6-3 CASSPYLGLVVYNEQFF TGTGCCAGCAGTCCCTATCTAGGACTTGTAGTCTACAATGAGCAGTTCTTC
NA NA TRBJ2-7 TRBV5-6 CASSLAGVYNEQYF TGTGCCAGCAGCTTGGCCGGGGTCTACAACGAGCAGTACTTC
NA NA TRBJ2-5 TRBV7-9 CASSLAGFETQYF TGTGCCAGCAGCTTGGCGGGATTTGAGACCCAGTACTTC
NA NA TRBJ2-1 TRBV25-1 CASSEWFAGSSYNEQFF TGTGCCAGCAGTGAATGGTTCGCTGGGAGCTCCTACAATGAGCAGTTCTTC
few NA TRBJ2-1 TRBV29-1 CSVGGLVLGEQFF TGCAGCGTGGGGGGACTCGTCCTTGGTGAGCAGTTCTTC
many NA TRBJ2-7 TRBV12-3/TRBV12-4 CASSFGGYEQYF TGTGCCAGCAGTTTTGGCGGCTACGAGCAGTACTTC
few NA TRBJ1-1 TRBV19 CASSISPGWNTEAFF TGTGCCAGTAGTATATCCCCTGGATGGAACACTGAAGCTTTCTTT
few NA TRBJ2-5 TRBV4-1 CASSQALVETQYF TGCGCCAGCAGCCAAGCACTAGTCGAGACCCAGTACTTC
few TRBD2 TRBJ2-3 TRBV12-3/TRBV12-4 CASSFVWTSGREADTQYF TGTGCCAGCAGTTTCGTCTGGACTAGCGGGAGGGAGGCAGATACGCAGTATTTT
NA NA TRBJ2-4 TRBV29-1 CSVVSLAKNIQYF TGCAGCGTCGTAAGTTTAGCCAAAAACATTCAGTACTTC
few NA TRBJ2-7 TRBV28 CASSLIGPSEGNEQYF TGTGCCAGCAGTTTAATAGGCCCATCTGAAGGGAACGAGCAGTACTTC
NA NA TRBJ2-7 TRBV25-1 CASSEGVIYEQYF TGTGCCAGCAGTGAAGGAGTTATCTACGAGCAGTACTTC
NA NA TRBJ2-1 TRBV25-1 CASSARALDDEQFF TGTGCCAGCAGTGCCCGGGCTCTAGACGATGAGCAGTTCTTC
NA NA TRBJ1-2 TRBV27 CASSSLTGSYGYTF TGTGCCAGCAGCTCACTGACAGGCTCCTATGGCTACACCTTC
NA TRBD2 TRBJ2-7 TRBV15 CATSRDAHRASGKNYEQYF TGTGCCACCAGCAGAGATGCCCACCGGGCTAGCGGGAAGAACTACGAGCAGTACTTC
NA NA TRBJ2-1 TRBV5-1 CASSSAAGEYNEQFF TGCGCCAGCAGCTCAGCCGCAGGGGAATACAATGAGCAGTTCTTC
few NA TRBJ1-4 TRBV12-3/TRBV12-4 CASSLYHPDAEKLFF TGTGCCAGCAGTTTATATCATCCTGACGCTGAAAAACTGTTTTTT
many NA TRBJ2-1 TRBV12-3/TRBV12-4 CASCPSDDEQFF TGTGCCAGCTGTCCCTCAGATGATGAGCAGTTCTTC
NA TRBD2 TRBJ2-1 TRBV27 CASSLGAGGWYEQFF TGTGCCAGCAGTTTAGGAGCGGGAGGGTGGTATGAGCAGTTCTTC
few NA TRBJ1-1 TRBV6-2/TRBV6-3 CASSRRGGTEAFF TGTGCCAGCAGCCGAAGAGGAGGCACTGAAGCTTTCTTT
NA TRBD1 TRBJ2-1 TRBV29-1 CSVAGTGMDEQFF TGCAGCGTAGCCGGGACAGGGATGGATGAGCAGTTCTTC
few NA TRBJ2-1 TRBV25-1 CASSGSEQFF TGTGCCAGCAGTGGTAGTGAGCAGTTCTTC
NA TRBD2 TRBJ2-1 TRBV25-1 CASSKTSGMDEQFF TGTGCCAGCAGCAAAACTAGCGGGATGGATGAGCAGTTCTTC